Included here is one T cell receptor beta chain sequence, with context. This sample is drawn from a study of blood T cell repertoires in COVID-19. Study-wide background: Samples of COVID-19 (acute and convalescent) were obtained from the United States, Italy and Spain.

Sequencing was performed with immunoSEQ multiplex PCR; in TCRdb, only in-frame clones are kept and a portion is missing. The table lists fewer than 250,000 clones, roughly 80% of them singletons, with approximately 2.5% in the top ten. The V and J ends lost 0 bases and 7 bases respectively, with 8 bases between them. This CDR3 has 12 residues. In germline, CDR1 is SGDLS, CDR2 YYNGEE. The chain links TRBV9 to TRBJ2-7, with no clear D. Sequenced material: peripheral blood. The clonotype originates from a woman in her 70s with active or convalescent COVID-19. In DNA, the CDR3 is TGTGCCAGCAGCGTAGATGCGGTTGAGCAGTACTTC. As protein: CASSVDAVEQYF.